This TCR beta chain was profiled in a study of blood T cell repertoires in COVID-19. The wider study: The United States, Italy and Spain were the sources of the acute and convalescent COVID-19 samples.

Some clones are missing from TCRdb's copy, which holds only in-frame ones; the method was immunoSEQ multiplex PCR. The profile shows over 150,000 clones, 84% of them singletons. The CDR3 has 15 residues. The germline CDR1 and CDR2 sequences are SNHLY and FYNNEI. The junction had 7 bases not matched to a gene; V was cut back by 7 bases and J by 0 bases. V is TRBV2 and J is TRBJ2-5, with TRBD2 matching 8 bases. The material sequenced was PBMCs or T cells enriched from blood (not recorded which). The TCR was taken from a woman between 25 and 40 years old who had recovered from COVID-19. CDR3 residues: CASNPAGAYQETQYF. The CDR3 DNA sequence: TGTGCCAGCAATCCAGCGGGGGCGTACCAAGAGACCCAGTACTTC.